This TCR beta chain was recorded in a study of HIV-infected patients and healthy controls. Whole blood was used without fractionation, so all unsorted peripheral T cells were included. Donors were HIV-infected adults who had not yet started antiretroviral therapy but were about to begin. Alpha and beta constant-region primers primed reverse transcription of 400 to 500 ng RNA. Using multiplexing indices, alpha and beta chain libraries were generated apart by chain-specific third strand synthesis. After a brief PCR adding P5, P7 and a second index, approximately 21 amplification cycles followed. TCRdb reanalysed the 5' RACE reads using MiXCR and keeps one entry per CDR3 protein. The sample includes about 10,000 distinct CDR3 sequences, 8.5% to 12% of them seen just once. By share, this clonotype counts as medium-sized. CDR3 size: 13 residues. V shed 3 bases and J 1 base; nucleotides not matched to a gene: 0. Germline CDR1 DFQATT, CDR2 SNEGSKA (reference sequence).

The chain links TRBV20-1 to TRBJ2-3, with 8 nucleotides matching TRBD2. The sequenced sample was blood, obtained before antiretroviral therapy. This TCR was recovered from an adult with HIV infection. CDR3 in amino acids: CSARTSGTDTQYF. In DNA, the CDR3 is TGCAGTGCTAGGACTAGCGGCACAGATACGCAGTATTTT.